This T cell receptor beta chain stems from a study of CD8+CD57+ T cells in acquired aplastic anemia. Study details: Read counts for CD4+ cells (from healthy donors) averaged about 10 million.

Investigators profiled TCR beta VDJ and CDR3 from genomic DNA template. One entry per CDR3 protein, called by TCRdb with MiXCR from the reads. The sample includes 80,000 or so distinct CDR3 sequences, more than 40% of them seen just once. This clonotype has only a few counts. Its target is not known. The CDR3 has 12 residues. The V and J ends lost 4 bases and 8 bases respectively, with 9 bases between them. Germline lookup yields CDR1 SGHKS and CDR2 YYEKEE (reference sequence). Study findings and constraints: Both patients and controls carried the same twenty-nine CD8+ CDR3 sequences.

The origin of this receptor is a human donor in good health, serving as a control. The gene calls are TRBV5-5 and TRBJ1-4, with TRBD1 as a possible D gene (5 bases). Sequenced input: sorted CD4+, CD8+, or CD8+CD57+ T cells (not recorded which) from PBMCs. CDR3 loop: CASSGAGEKLFF. The CDR3 DNA reads TGTGCCAGCAGCGGGGCAGGAGAAAAACTGTTTTTT. Combining the CDR3 with reference TRBV5-5 and TRBJ1-4 gives the whole variable domain DAGVTQSPTHLIKTRGQQVTLRCSPISGHKSVSWYQQVLGQGPQFIFQYYEKEERGRGNFPDRFSARQFPNYSSELNVNALLLGDSALYLCASSGAGEKLFFGSGTQLSVL.